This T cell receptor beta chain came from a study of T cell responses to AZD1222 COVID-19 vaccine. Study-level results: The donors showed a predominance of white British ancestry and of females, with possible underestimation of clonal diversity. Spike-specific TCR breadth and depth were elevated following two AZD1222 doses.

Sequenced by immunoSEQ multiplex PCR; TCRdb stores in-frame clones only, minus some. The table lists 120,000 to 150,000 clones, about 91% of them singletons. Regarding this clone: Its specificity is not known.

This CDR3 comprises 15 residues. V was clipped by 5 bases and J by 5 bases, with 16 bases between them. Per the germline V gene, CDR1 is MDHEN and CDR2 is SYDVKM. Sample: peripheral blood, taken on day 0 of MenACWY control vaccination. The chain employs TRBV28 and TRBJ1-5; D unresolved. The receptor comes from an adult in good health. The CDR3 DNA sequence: TGTGCCAGCAGTCGCGGCCTCCATGGCGATCAGCCCCAGCATTTT. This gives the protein CASSRGLHGDQPQHF.